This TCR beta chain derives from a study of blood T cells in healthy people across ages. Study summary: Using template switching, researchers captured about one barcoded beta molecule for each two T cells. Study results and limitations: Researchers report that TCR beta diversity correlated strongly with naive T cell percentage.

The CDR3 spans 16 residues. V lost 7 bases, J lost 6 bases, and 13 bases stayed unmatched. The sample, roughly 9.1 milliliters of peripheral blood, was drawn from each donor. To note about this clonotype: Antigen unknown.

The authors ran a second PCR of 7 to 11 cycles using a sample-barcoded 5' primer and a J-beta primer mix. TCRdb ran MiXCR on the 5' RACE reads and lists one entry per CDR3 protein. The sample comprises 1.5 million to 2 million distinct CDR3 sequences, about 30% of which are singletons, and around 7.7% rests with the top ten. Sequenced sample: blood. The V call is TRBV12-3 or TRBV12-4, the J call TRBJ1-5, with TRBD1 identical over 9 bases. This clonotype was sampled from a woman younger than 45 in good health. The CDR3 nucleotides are TGTGCCAGCATTAAGTCCGGGACAGGGCTTGGTCAGCCCCAGCATTTT. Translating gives CASIKSGTGLGQPQHF.